The next 27 T cell receptor beta chains were all read from a single sample in a study of blood T cell repertoires in COVID-19. Libraries were prepared by immunoSEQ multiplex PCR; TCRdb keeps only in-frame clonotypes and omits some of them. Among roughly 180,000 clones listed, about four fifths were seen once. The sample taken for sequencing was peripheral blood. These receptors were collected from a woman aged 60-75 years with COVID-19, enrolled during active disease.

The chain couples TRBV6-2 or TRBV6-3 to TRBJ2-3, with 8 bases fitting TRBD2. Looked up from germline, CDR1 is MNHEY and CDR2 is SVGEGT. This CDR3 spans 18 amino acids. The trim removed 0 bases at V and 6 bases at J, leaving 14 bases unmatched. The CDR3 loop is CASSYSLTGTSRLDTQYF. The CDR3 DNA sequence: TGTGCCAGCAGTTACTCCCTGACCGGGACTAGTCGTCTCGATACGCAGTATTTT.

The chain uses TRBV7-2 and TRBJ2-4; D not certain. The V gene lost 5 bases and the J gene lost 7 bases, with 9 bases spanning the gap. This CDR3 spans 12 amino acids. From germline, CDR1 is SGHTA and CDR2 FQGNSA. The CDR3 here is CASSPQSNIQYF. CDR3 bases: TGTGCCAGCAGCCCCCAGTCGAACATTCAGTACTTC.

This clone was seen just once. CDR3 sequence: CAHSQGLDEKLFF. In DNA form, the CDR3 reads TGTGCCCACAGTCAGGGGTTGGATGAAAAACTGTTTTTT. This rearrangement joins TRBV28 to TRBJ1-4; possibly TRBD1 for D (6 bases). The CDR3 has 13 amino acids. V was clipped by 11 bases and J by 6 bases, with 16 bases between them. Germline CDR1 MDHEN, CDR2 SYDVKM. The variable domain in full, with the rest retrieved from reference TRBV28 and TRBJ1-4, is DVKVTQSSRYLVKRTGEKVFLECVQDMDHENMFWYRQDPGLGLRLIYFSYDVKMKEKGDIPEGYSVSREKKERFSLILESASTNQTSMYLCAHSQGLDEKLFFGSGTQLSVL.

The chain uses TRBV5-1 and TRBJ2-3; D unclear. The CDR3 is 14 residues long. From germline, CDR1 is SGHRS and CDR2 YFSETQ. The V and J ends lost 0 bases and 6 bases respectively, with 11 bases between them. The CDR3 DNA is TGCGCCAGCAGCTTGGCTGGCTTTACCGATACGCAGTATTTT. Its translation: CASSLAGFTDTQYF.

The chain links TRBV11-2 to TRBJ2-5; D call uncertain. Germline lookup yields CDR1 SGHAT and CDR2 FQNNGV. The CDR3 extends over 13 amino acids. The V end was cut by 5 bases, the J end by 5 bases, with 12 bases between. The CDR3 region has the DNA TGTGCCAGCAGCCCCAGGTTTCGGGAGACCCAGTACTTC. It translates to CASSPRFRETQYF.

The rearrangement joins TRBV19 to TRBJ1-6; perhaps TRBD1 as D (6 bases). Germline CDR1 is LNHDA and CDR2 is SQIVND (reference sequence). The CDR3 is 13 residues long. Trimming shortened V by 7 bases and J by 7 bases, and 11 bases separated the two germline ends. The CDR3 region is CASTRTVNSPLHF. The DNA of the CDR3 is TGTGCCAGTACGAGGACAGTAAATTCACCCCTCCACTTT. The variable domain in full, completed from reference TRBV19 and TRBJ1-6, reads DGGITQSPKYLFRKEGQNVTLSCEQNLNHDAMYWYRQDPGQGLRLIYYSQIVNDFQKGDIAEGYSVSREKKESFPLTVTSAQKNPTAFYLCASTRTVNSPLHFGNGTRLTVT.

V usage is TRBV7-3 and J usage is TRBJ2-5, with TRBD2 matching 8 bases. Germline trimming cut 0 bases from V and 2 bases from J; bases unmatched to any gene: 8. In germline, CDR1 is SGHTA, CDR2 FQGTGA. The CDR3 is 17 residues long. CDR3 bases: TGTGCCAGCAGCTTAACGGGATGGGTAGCGGGGCAAGAGACCCAGTACTTC. Its protein is CASSLTGWVAGQETQYF. Complete variable domain (other parts from reference TRBV7-3 and TRBJ2-5): GAGVSQTPSNKVTEKGKYVELRCDPISGHTALYWYRQSLGQGPEFLIYFQGTGAADDSGLPNDRFFAVRPEGSVSTLKIQRTERGDSAVYLCASSLTGWVAGQETQYFGPGTRLLVL.

J is TRBJ2-7 and V is TRBV6-2 or TRBV6-3, with D possibly TRBD1 on 6 matching bases. Germline CDR1 MNHEY, CDR2 SVGEGT. V dropped 5 bases and J dropped 6 bases, with 17 bases sitting between them. The CDR3 covers 14 residues. CDR3 nucleotides: TGTGCCAGCAGTGTACTAGGGGGTGAGGGCGAGCAGTACTTC. This sequence encodes CASSVLGGEGEQYF.

Only one count was recorded for this clone. The chain joins TRBV19 to TRBJ1-2; D is unresolved. This CDR3 spans 14 amino acids. Germline V gene data show CDR1 as LNHDA and CDR2 as SQIVND (reference sequence). With 3 bases removed from V and 4 bases from J, the gap between germline ends came to 12 bases. This CDR3 reads CASSIPGLAYGYTF. DNA of the CDR3: TGTGCCAGTAGTATCCCGGGGTTAGCCTATGGCTACACCTTC.

This clone was picked up a small number of times. The CDR3 DNA reads as TGTGCCAGCAGTTCAACAGGTGGGGCTTCCTACGAGCAGTACTTC. Translated: CASSSTGGASYEQYF. The gene calls are TRBV25-1 and TRBJ2-7; TRBD1 is a possible D gene (5 bases). The CDR3 consists of 15 residues. The germline V gene has CDR1 MGHDK and CDR2 SYGVNS. Trimming removed 5 bases from V and 1 base from J, with 15 bases in between.

Worth noting for this clone: A read error may account for a junction end that differs from germline. The chain recombines TRBV7-7 with TRBJ2-5, with TRBD2 matching over 11 bases. Germline V lookup: CDR1 SSHAT, CDR2 FNYEAQ (reference sequence). The CDR3 loop spans 16 amino acids. The CDR3 reads CASSLLAGGPFETQYF. The CDR3 bases are TGTGCTAGCAGCCTATTAGCGGGGGGGCCATTTGAGACCCAGTACTTC.

The rearrangement links TRBV5-1 to TRBJ2-5; D is unclear. The CDR3 extends over 14 amino acids. The germline V gene encodes CDR1 SGHRS and CDR2 YFSETQ. The ends were cut back, 4 bases at V and 1 base at J, with 11 bases in the middle. The CDR3, as DNA: TGCGCCAGCAGCCCCGACGGAGTCCAAGAGACCCAGTACTTC. As protein: CASSPDGVQETQYF.

The chain employs TRBV6-5 and TRBJ2-1; a weak D match, TRBD2 (6 bases). Germline loops: CDR1 MNHEY, CDR2 SVGAGI. This CDR3 spans 14 amino acids. V lost 5 bases and J 7 bases, leaving 15 bases between the germline ends. CDR3 DNA: TGTGCCAGCAGTAACAGGAGGGCCACAAATGAGCAGTTCTTC. It translates to CASSNRRATNEQFF.

The chain links TRBV6-1 to TRBJ1-5; D might be TRBD1 (6 bases). With 1 base removed from V and 9 bases from J, the gap between germline ends came to 16 bases. CDR1 and CDR2 (germline): MNHNS, SASEGT. This CDR3 is 15 amino acids long. CDR3 nucleotides: TGTGCCAGCAGTGAAGTGACCAGGGGCGGTGCGCCCCAGCATTTT. Protein sequence: CASSEVTRGGAPQHF.

This clone occurred once. This chain links TRBV2 with TRBJ2-2; 8 bases line up with TRBD1. CDR3 size: 16 residues. Germline lookup yields CDR1 SNHLY and CDR2 FYNNEI. Trimming took 2 bases from V and 6 from J; bases not matched to a gene: 8. CDR3 loop: CASSEYGQGKPGELFF. The CDR3 DNA reads as TGTGCCAGCAGTGAATATGGACAGGGTAAACCCGGGGAGCTGTTTTTT.

The chain is built from TRBV6-5 and TRBJ2-5; 8 positions match TRBD1. V was clipped by 6 bases and J by 5 bases; unmatched bases: 8. CDR1 MNHEY and CDR2 SVGAGI come from the germline V gene. This CDR3 is built from 14 residues. The CDR3 DNA sequence: TGTGCCAGCAGGCACAGGGGGTTAGGCGAGACCCAGTACTTC. This sequence encodes CASRHRGLGETQYF.

This clone was counted ten times or more. This chain uses TRBV27 with TRBJ2-5; unclear D gene. V lost 0 bases to trimming and J lost 0 bases, with 8 bases between them. The CDR3 has 15 amino acids. Germline assignment: CDR1 MNHEY and CDR2 SMNVEV (reference sequence). The CDR3 sequence: CASSLSWHNQETQYF. In DNA form, the CDR3 reads TGTGCCAGCAGTTTATCGTGGCACAACCAAGAGACCCAGTACTTC.

This chain uses TRBV29-1 with TRBJ2-3; 10 bases map to TRBD1. Germline CDR1 SQVTM, CDR2 ANQGSEA. V dropped 5 bases and J dropped 1; count of bases not matched to a gene: 3. The CDR3 is 14 amino acids. The chain's CDR3 is CSVSGTGGTDTQYF. DNA of the CDR3: TGCAGCGTTTCCGGGACAGGGGGCACAGATACGCAGTATTTT.

The chain has TRBV5-6 and TRBJ1-2; D unresolved. With 4 bases removed from V and 8 bases from J, the gap between germline ends came to 12 bases. In germline, CDR1 is SGHDT, CDR2 YYEEEE. This CDR3 has 12 residues. CDR3 in DNA: TGTGCCAGCAGCCTGGGAGTCTCCGGCTACACCTTC. Its translation is CASSLGVSGYTF.

The chain recombines TRBV19 with TRBJ2-5, with 8 nucleotides matching TRBD1. The germline gives CDR1 LNHDA, CDR2 SQIVND (reference sequence). Germline trimming cut 6 bases from V and 5 bases from J; bases unmatched to any gene: 5. The CDR3 totals 13 residues. The CDR3 loop is CASSARTGETQYF. CDR3 DNA sequence: TGTGCCAGTAGCGCCCGGACAGGGGAGACCCAGTACTTC.

This clone showed up just a few times. The chain carries TRBV7-9 and TRBJ1-1, with 7 bases that match TRBD1. Trimming took 6 bases from V and 7 from J; bases not matched to a gene: 8. CDR1 is SEHNR and CDR2 is FQNEAQ in the germline V gene (reference sequence). This CDR3 is 13 amino acids long. In DNA, the CDR3 is TGTGCCAGCAGTTCCAGGGGGATTGGTGAAGCTTTCTTT. Protein sequence: CASSSRGIGEAFF.

The chain employs TRBV28 and TRBJ2-7; D gene ambiguous. V gave up 5 bases and J gave up 2 bases, with 4 bases separating them. The CDR3 is 11 residues long. Per germline, CDR1 MDHEN and CDR2 SYDVKM. The CDR3, as DNA: TGTGCCAGCAGTGACACCTACGAGCAGTACTTC. Encoded protein: CASSDTYEQYF.

This clone was seen just once. This chain uses TRBV6-6 with TRBJ1-3; 7 positions match TRBD1. Per the germline V gene, CDR1 is MNHNY and CDR2 is SVGAGI (reference sequence). The CDR3 totals 13 residues. The ends lost 6 bases at V and 4 bases at J; junction bases unmatched: 3. The CDR3 coding sequence is TGTGCCAGCAGGGGGACAGCCGGAAACACCATATATTTT. Encoded protein: CASRGTAGNTIYF.

In this sample, this clone turned up a few times. The J gene is TRBJ2-7, the V gene TRBV6-2 or TRBV6-3; 10 nucleotides match TRBD1. Germline assignment: CDR1 MNHEY and CDR2 SVGEGT. The CDR3 contains 17 residues. Trimming took 2 bases from V and 1 from J; bases not matched to a gene: 8. The CDR3 sequence: CASSYLTGTGESYEQYF. In nucleotides, the CDR3 is TGTGCCAGCAGTTACCTAACCGGGACAGGGGAATCCTACGAGCAGTACTTC.

For this clone: Other nucleotide sequences in the sample specify the same CDR3. The chain recombines TRBV7-9 with TRBJ2-5; the D gene is possibly TRBD1 (5 bases). V was cut by 1 base and J by 5 bases, with 11 bases left in between. CDR1 and CDR2 from the germline V gene are SEHNR and FQNEAQ (reference sequence). The CDR3 spans 14 residues. The CDR3 loop reads CASSLVGAGETQYF. CDR3 nucleotide sequence: TGTGCCAGCAGCTTAGTCGGAGCAGGGGAGACCCAGTACTTC.

The J gene is TRBJ2-5, the V gene TRBV6-6, with D uncertain. Trimming removed 2 bases from V and 1 base from J, with 8 bases in between. Germline CDR1 and CDR2: MNHNY and SVGAGI (reference sequence). The CDR3 has 14 residues. CDR3 sequence reads: CASSYDVSQETQYF. The CDR3 coding sequence is TGTGCCAGCAGTTACGATGTCAGCCAAGAGACCCAGTACTTC.

The chain has TRBV4-2 and TRBJ2-7; 7 bases line up with TRBD1. V lost 2 bases, J lost 3 bases, and 10 bases stayed unmatched. CDR1 LGHNA and CDR2 YNFKEQ come from the germline V gene. This CDR3 has 16 amino acids. The CDR3 sequence: CASSQSPTGNRYEQYF. The CDR3 DNA sequence: TGTGCCAGCAGCCAAAGCCCGACAGGGAACCGCTACGAGCAGTACTTC.